The 30 T cell receptor beta chains listed next were all sequenced from one sample in a study of human T cells and chemical hapten exposure (dated by TCRdb to the early 2020s). The time point label on this specimen signifies: healthy volunteer bleed at 2 weeks. Unfractionated whole blood was collected in Tempus Blood RNA tubes, and total RNA was extracted from that blood. The library relied on RACE. The reads were generated on a NextSeq 500. Starting from the raw public reads, TCRdb applied fastp trimming at Q25, assembled clones with MiXCR and retained in-frame beta chains. All rows with the same CDR3 protein become a single entry with the most common DNA and genes. In this sample the table shows tens of thousands of distinct CDR3 sequences, roughly 8% of which occur a single time. The ten top clones hold approximately 2.8% of the sample. Sample: whole blood. The source is a female donor in good health. Some clones in this sample may be carry-over from other donors' samples.

This clonotype was counted many times. The J gene is TRBJ2-7, the V gene TRBV20-1; TRBD2 agrees at 14 bases. Per the germline V gene, CDR1 is DFQATT and CDR2 is SNEGSKA (reference sequence). This CDR3 region has 15 residues. The junction had 2 bases not matched to a gene; V was cut back by 0 bases and J by 4 bases. CDR3 in DNA: TGCAGTGCTAGAGAGGGACTAGCGGGAGAGTACGAGCAGTACTTC. Residues: CSAREGLAGEYEQYF.

About this clonotype itself: A much larger clone sits a single nucleotide away, making a read error possible. The J gene is TRBJ1-2, the V gene TRBV28, with TRBD1 identical over 8 bases. The CDR3 length is 17 residues. J was trimmed by 9 bases and V by 1 base; bases with no gene match: 16. From germline, CDR1 is MDHEN and CDR2 SYDVKM. The CDR3 is CASSLYHRGQGMDSYTF. Here the CDR3 DNA reads TGTGCCAGCAGTTTATACCACCGTGGACAGGGAATGGATAGCTACACCTTC.

There are a few counts of this clonotype. This rearrangement joins TRBV28 to TRBJ2-3; TRBD1 aligns across 7 bases. The V gene's germline CDR1 is MDHEN and CDR2 SYDVKM. This CDR3 region has 15 residues. J gave up 0 bases and V 4 bases, and 4 bases lay outside the gene matches. CDR3 protein: CASSSTGLSTDTQYF. The CDR3 nucleotides read TGTGCCAGCAGTTCGACAGGGCTGAGCACAGATACGCAGTATTTT. The full variable domain, rest sourced from reference TRBV28 and TRBJ2-3, is DVKVTQSSRYLVKRTGEKVFLECVQDMDHENMFWYRQDPGLGLRLIYFSYDVKMKEKGDIPEGYSVSREKKERFSLILESASTNQTSMYLCASSSTGLSTDTQYFGPGTRLTVL.

Regarding this clonotype: A much larger clone lies one base from this, so it may be a read error. The chain links TRBV27 to TRBJ2-1, with 13 bases lining up with TRBD2. Germline CDR1 and CDR2: MNHEY and SMNVEV (reference sequence). This CDR3 contains 15 residues. The J segment lost 8 bases and the V segment lost 5 bases, leaving 6 bases of the junction unmatched. The CDR3 loop is CASSQLAGGRDEQFF. DNA of the CDR3: TGTGCCAGCAGTCAACTAGCGGGAGGGAGGGATGAGCAGTTCTTC.

This chain joins TRBV2 and TRBJ1-2; D not resolved. The CDR3 covers 14 residues. The germline CDR1 and CDR2 sequences are SNHLY and FYNNEI. V lost 6 bases and J lost 4, with 15 bases in between. The CDR3 sequence is CASRGSVYLYGYTF. The CDR3 DNA follows: TGTGCCAGCAGGGGCTCTGTGTACCTCTATGGCTACACCTTC.

Concerning this clonotype itself: This sequence may be a read error, since a much larger clone differs from it by one base. The V and J genes are TRBV27 and TRBJ2-7, with TRBD1 as a possible D gene (5 bases). This CDR3 is built from 15 residues. Germline lookup yields CDR1 MNHEY and CDR2 SMNVEV (reference sequence). The germline V and J ends were trimmed by 6 bases and 7 bases, with 22 bases remaining between them. This CDR3 is CASRLRERGPREQYF. CDR3 sequence (DNA): TGTGCCAGCAGACTAAGGGAAAGGGGCCCCAGGGAGCAGTACTTC.

This clonotype came up many times. The V and J genes are TRBV20-1 and TRBJ1-2; possible D gene TRBD1, 5 bases. Per germline, CDR1 DFQATT and CDR2 SNEGSKA (reference sequence). The V gene lost 6 bases and the J gene lost 4 bases, with 12 bases spanning the gap. CDR3 size: 12 residues. CDR3 region: CSATRGVYGYTF. The CDR3 DNA is TGCAGTGCAACACGGGGGGTCTATGGCTACACCTTC.

The chain joins TRBV10-3 to TRBJ2-4; TRBD2 aligns across 11 bases. This CDR3 is 17 amino acids long. In germline, CDR1 is ENHRY, CDR2 SYGVKD. After removal of 4 bases from V and 6 bases from J, the junction contained 11 bases not matched to a gene. CDR3 amino acids: CAISGGTSGLGGNIQYF. CDR3 sequence (DNA): TGTGCCATCAGTGGGGGGACTAGCGGTTTAGGGGGAAACATTCAGTACTTC.

For the CDR3, the DNA is TGTGCCAGCAGCTCCGGACTGACGACTGGGGCCAACGTCCTGACTTTC. It is translated as CASSSGLTTGANVLTF. The chain joins TRBV5-5 to TRBJ2-6, with D perhaps matching TRBD2 (5 bases). The CDR3 has 16 amino acids. V lost 3 bases, J lost 2 bases, and 12 bases lay in between. Germline V gene lookup returns CDR1 SGHKS and CDR2 YYEKEE (reference sequence).

This chain uses TRBV6-4 with TRBJ2-3; 11 bases match TRBD2. The CDR3 loop spans 15 amino acids. Germline lookup yields CDR1 MRHNA and CDR2 SNTAGT. Trimming at V came to 6 bases and at J to 5 bases, leaving 7 bases not matched to a gene. This CDR3 reads CASSVLAGAGDTQYF. The CDR3, as DNA: TGTGCCAGCAGCGTACTAGCGGGAGCTGGAGATACGCAGTATTTT.

This clonotype was observed a handful of times. The chain recombines TRBV15 with TRBJ1-5; D is possibly TRBD1 (5 bases). The V gene's germline CDR1 is LNHNV and CDR2 YYDKDF (reference sequence). Trimming shortened V by 4 bases and J by 9 bases, and 10 bases separated the two germline ends. The CDR3 length is 12 residues. CDR3 residues: CATSTQGLPQHF. DNA for the CDR3: TGTGCCACCAGCACCCAGGGATTGCCCCAGCATTTT.

This rearrangement joins TRBV12-3 or TRBV12-4 to TRBJ2-1; 9 bases are shared with TRBD2. The V gene end was trimmed by 4 bases and the J gene end by 10 bases; junction bases not matched to a gene: 8. CDR3 length: 14 residues. The CDR3 is CASSSSGGRWEQFF. The DNA for the CDR3 is TGTGCCAGCAGTTCAAGCGGGGGGCGGTGGGAGCAGTTCTTC.

This clonotype was observed at least ten times. The V gene is TRBV15, the J gene TRBJ2-1; 12 bases match TRBD1. Germline lookup yields CDR1 LNHNV and CDR2 YYDKDF (reference sequence). The CDR3 extends over 19 amino acids. J was trimmed by 8 bases and V by 1 base; bases with no gene match: 15. CDR3 residues: CATSRALRRRDRGLDEQFF. In DNA form, the CDR3 reads TGTGCCACCAGCAGAGCATTACGAAGGCGGGACAGGGGGCTGGATGAGCAGTTCTTC.

The J gene is TRBJ2-1, the V gene TRBV6-1, with TRBD2 as a possible D gene (6 bases). Germline-derived CDR1 and CDR2 are MNHNS and SASEGT. The CDR3 contains 14 residues. Trimming shortened V by 10 bases and J by 7 bases, and 20 bases separated the two germline ends. DNA of the CDR3: TGTGCCACCAATCAGGAGGGTAGTATAAATGAGCAGTTCTTC. Translation gives CATNQEGSINEQFF.

This clonotype has just a few counts. V usage is TRBV5-1 and J usage is TRBJ1-5, with D perhaps TRBD1 (5 bases). V shed 0 bases and J shed 8 bases, with 6 bases lying between them. The CDR3 loop spans 12 amino acids. Germline lookup yields CDR1 SGHRS and CDR2 YFSETQ. CDR3 nucleotide sequence: TGCGCCAGCAGCTTGGAAGGGGAGCCCCAGCATTTT. Translated, it gives CASSLEGEPQHF.

The chain recombines TRBV7-9 with TRBJ2-3, with D maybe TRBD1 (6 bases). The CDR3 runs to 15 residues. CDR1 SEHNR and CDR2 FQNEAQ come from the germline V gene (reference sequence). V was cut by 5 bases and J by 3 bases, with 15 bases left in between. The CDR3 loop reads CASSPLGGDTDTQYF. As DNA, the CDR3 is TGTGCCAGCAGCCCGTTAGGGGGAGATACAGATACGCAGTATTTT.

The sample holds many counts of this clonotype. The chain has TRBV28 and TRBJ2-1; TRBD2 might be the D (6 bases). Germline V gene lookup returns CDR1 MDHEN and CDR2 SYDVKM. V lost 4 bases, J lost 6 bases, and 10 bases lay in between. The CDR3 loop spans 13 amino acids. CDR3 sequence (DNA): TGTGCCAGCAGTTATGGAGGGATCAATGAGCAGTTCTTC. It codes for CASSYGGINEQFF.

V is TRBV12-3 or TRBV12-4 and J is TRBJ2-7, with D tentatively TRBD1 or TRBD2 (5 bases each). The CDR3 is made up of 13 amino acids. V was pared by 5 bases and J by 1 base, with 9 bases between. The CDR3: CASSPGPSYEQYF. The CDR3, as DNA: TGTGCCAGCAGTCCGGGACCGTCCTACGAGCAGTACTTC.

This clonotype was counted between two and nine times. The chain recombines TRBV20-1 with TRBJ1-1; 7 bases match TRBD1. Germline trimming cut 6 bases from V and 0 bases from J; bases unmatched to any gene: 4. The CDR3 spans 13 residues. Germline CDR1 reads DFQATT; CDR2 reads SNEGSKA (reference sequence). Here the CDR3 DNA reads TGCAGTGCCCCGGACAGGTTGAACACTGAAGCTTTCTTT. This gives the protein CSAPDRLNTEAFF.

This chain connects TRBV28 to TRBJ1-2; D might be TRBD1 (5 bases). V shed 2 bases and J shed 4 bases, with 11 bases lying between them. The length of the CDR3 is 14 residues. The germline gives CDR1 MDHEN, CDR2 SYDVKM. The DNA of the CDR3 is TGTGCCAGCAGTTTAGAACCGACAGTCTATGGCTACACCTTC. This translates into CASSLEPTVYGYTF.

The J gene is TRBJ2-7, the V gene TRBV6-2 or TRBV6-3, with a possible D match to TRBD2 (5 bases). Trimming removed 6 bases from V and 1 base from J, with 13 bases in between. CDR1 and CDR2 (germline): MNHEY, SVGEGT. The CDR3 runs 14 residues. The DNA of the CDR3 is TGTGCCAGCAGGCCGGTGGAGCGGTCCTACGAGCAGTACTTC. It is translated as CASRPVERSYEQYF.

This clonotype has ten or more counts. CDR3 protein: CASSLMVAGPTDTQYF. DNA of the CDR3: TGTGCCAGCAGCTTGATGGTAGCGGGGCCCACAGATACGCAGTATTTT. The V gene is TRBV5-4, the J gene TRBJ2-3; 8 nucleotides align to TRBD2. The V gene end was trimmed by 1 base and the J gene end by 2 bases; junction bases not matched to a gene: 6. The CDR3 has 16 residues. Germline assignment: CDR1 SGHNT and CDR2 YYREEE (reference sequence).

The DNA of the CDR3 is TGTGCCAGCGCAGGGAACACTGAAGCTTTCTTT. It codes for CASAGNTEAFF. The chain has TRBV6-6 and TRBJ1-1; D uncertain. The germline V and J ends were trimmed by 8 bases and 1 base, with 5 bases remaining between them. Germline lookup yields CDR1 MNHNY and CDR2 SVGAGI (reference sequence). The CDR3 runs 11 residues.

This rearrangement joins TRBV5-4 to TRBJ1-1, with 7 bases aligning to TRBD1. The junction had 4 bases not matched to a gene; V was cut back by 0 bases and J by 5 bases. Per the germline V gene, CDR1 is SGHNT and CDR2 is YYREEE (reference sequence). This CDR3 contains 14 residues. The CDR3 nucleotides are TGTGCCAGCAGCTTGGCTCAGGGGGTGACTGAAGCTTTCTTT. It is translated as CASSLAQGVTEAFF.

This chain uses TRBV28 with TRBJ2-7; the match to TRBD1 covers 12 bases. This CDR3 spans 13 amino acids. The germline V gene has CDR1 MDHEN and CDR2 SYDVKM. Germline trimming cut 11 bases from V and 4 bases from J; bases unmatched to any gene: 6. The CDR3 nucleotides are TGTGCCGGGAGGGACAGGGGGCAATACGAGCAGTACTTC. Protein: CAGRDRGQYEQYF.

This clonotype occurred a few times. This sequence joins TRBV29-1 and TRBJ2-4; the D gene is possibly TRBD2 (5 bases). Germline CDR1 and CDR2: SQVTM and ANQGSEA. Between the trimmed V and J ends, which lost 4 bases and 2 bases, there was a span of 6 bases. CDR3 length equals 12 residues. CDR3 in DNA: TGCAGCGTTGGGGAGACCAAAAACATTCAGTACTTC. It is translated as CSVGETKNIQYF. Full variable domain (rest looked up from reference TRBV29-1 and TRBJ2-4): SAVISQKPSRDICQRGTSLTIQCQVDSQVTMMFWYRQQPGQSLTLIATANQGSEATYESGFVIDKFPISRPNLTFSTLTVSNMSPEDSSIYLCSVGETKNIQYFGAGTRLSVL.

The chain employs TRBV28 and TRBJ1-5; TRBD1 is a possible D gene (5 bases). The CDR3 has 14 amino acids. Germline V gene sequence: CDR1 MDHEN, CDR2 SYDVKM. V was trimmed by 1 base and J by 7 bases, leaving 11 bases between them. The CDR3: CASSLSGIEQPQHF. The DNA of the CDR3 is TGTGCCAGCAGTTTATCAGGGATAGAACAGCCCCAGCATTTT.

This clonotype was seen ten or more times. The rearrangement uses TRBV29-1 and TRBJ2-5; D unresolved. The germline V and J ends were trimmed by 6 bases and 4 bases, with 12 bases remaining between them. In germline, CDR1 is SQVTM, CDR2 ANQGSEA. CDR3 length equals 12 residues. The CDR3 DNA follows: TGCAGCGTGGGCCTGGTGGGAGAGACCCAGTACTTC. Its protein product is CSVGLVGETQYF.

This chain uses TRBV4-1 with TRBJ2-6; TRBD2 matches at 16 bases. Germline CDR1 is MGHRA and CDR2 is YSYEKL. V trimming: 4 bases; J trimming: 0 bases; junction bases outside the gene matches: 9. The CDR3 totals 21 residues. The CDR3 DNA reads TGCGCCAGCAGCCTCCGTCCCGGGACTAGCGGGAGGGCCTCTGGGGCCAACGTCCTGACTTTC. It is translated as CASSLRPGTSGRASGANVLTF.

This clonotype was recorded many times. The gene calls are TRBV10-2 and TRBJ1-1; 9 nucleotides match TRBD1. Germline V CDR1 and CDR2: WSHSY, SAAADI. The CDR3 loop spans 16 amino acids. V lost 3 bases and J lost 1; bases outside the gene matches: 6. Here the CDR3 reads CASSDLGTGPNTEAFF. The CDR3 DNA reads TGCGCCAGCAGTGATTTAGGGACAGGGCCGAACACTGAAGCTTTCTTT.